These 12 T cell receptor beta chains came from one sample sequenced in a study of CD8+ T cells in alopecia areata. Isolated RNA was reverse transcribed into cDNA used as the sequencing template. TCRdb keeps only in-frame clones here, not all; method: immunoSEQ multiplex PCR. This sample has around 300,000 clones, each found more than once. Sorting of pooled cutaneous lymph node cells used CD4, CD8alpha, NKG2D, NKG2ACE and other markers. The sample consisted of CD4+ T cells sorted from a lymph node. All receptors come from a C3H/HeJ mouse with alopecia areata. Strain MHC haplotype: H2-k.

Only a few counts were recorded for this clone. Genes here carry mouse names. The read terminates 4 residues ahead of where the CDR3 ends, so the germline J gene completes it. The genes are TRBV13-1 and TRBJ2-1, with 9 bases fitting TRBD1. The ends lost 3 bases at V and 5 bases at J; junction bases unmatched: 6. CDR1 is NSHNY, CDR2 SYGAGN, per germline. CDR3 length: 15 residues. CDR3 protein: CASSGPRDRDAEQFF. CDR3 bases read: TGTGCCAGCAGTGGTCCCCGGGACAGGGATGCT.

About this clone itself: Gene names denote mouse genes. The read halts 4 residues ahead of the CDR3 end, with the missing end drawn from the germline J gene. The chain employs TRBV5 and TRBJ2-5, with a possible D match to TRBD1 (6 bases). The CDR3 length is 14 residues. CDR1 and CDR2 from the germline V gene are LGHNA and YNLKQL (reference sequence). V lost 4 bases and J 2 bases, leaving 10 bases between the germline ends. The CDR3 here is CASSPRDTQDTQYF. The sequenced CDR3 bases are TGTGCCAGCAGCCCACGGGACACCCAAGAC.

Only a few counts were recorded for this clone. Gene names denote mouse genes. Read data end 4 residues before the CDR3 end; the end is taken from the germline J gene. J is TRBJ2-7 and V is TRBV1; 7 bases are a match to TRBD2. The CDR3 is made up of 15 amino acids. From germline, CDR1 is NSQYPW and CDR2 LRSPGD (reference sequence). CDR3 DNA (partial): TGCACCTGCAGTGCAGATTTTGGGGGGTCGGAT. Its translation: CTCSADFGGSD. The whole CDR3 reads CTCSADFGGSDEQYF. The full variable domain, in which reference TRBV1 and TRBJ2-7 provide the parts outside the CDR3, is VTLLEQNPRWRLVPRGQAVNLRCILKNSQYPWMSWYQQDLQKQLQWLFTLRSPGDKEVKSLPGADYLATRVTDTELRLQVANMSQGRTLYCTCSADFGGSDEQYFGPGTRLTVL.

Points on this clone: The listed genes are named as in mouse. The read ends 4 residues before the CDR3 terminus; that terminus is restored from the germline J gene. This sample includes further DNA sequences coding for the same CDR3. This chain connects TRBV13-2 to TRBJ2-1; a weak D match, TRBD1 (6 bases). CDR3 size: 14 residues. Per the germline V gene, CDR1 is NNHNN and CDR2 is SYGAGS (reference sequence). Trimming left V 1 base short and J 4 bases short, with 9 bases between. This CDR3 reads CASGDRDKYAEQFF. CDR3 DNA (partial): TGTGCCAGCGGTGATAGGGACAAGTATGCT.

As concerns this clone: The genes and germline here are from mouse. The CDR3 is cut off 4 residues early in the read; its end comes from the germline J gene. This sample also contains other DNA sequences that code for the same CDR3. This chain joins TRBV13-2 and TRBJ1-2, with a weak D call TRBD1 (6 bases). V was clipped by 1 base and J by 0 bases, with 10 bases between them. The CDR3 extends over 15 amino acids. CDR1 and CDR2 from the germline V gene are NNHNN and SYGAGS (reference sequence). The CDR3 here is CASGDPWTANSDYTF. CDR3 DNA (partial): TGTGCCAGCGGTGATCCCTGGACAGCAAACTCC.

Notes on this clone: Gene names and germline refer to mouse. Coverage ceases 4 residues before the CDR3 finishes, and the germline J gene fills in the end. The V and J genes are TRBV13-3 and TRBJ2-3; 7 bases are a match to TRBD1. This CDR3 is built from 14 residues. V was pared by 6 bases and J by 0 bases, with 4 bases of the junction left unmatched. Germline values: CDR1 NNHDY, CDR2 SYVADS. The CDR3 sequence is CASNRGWSAETLYF. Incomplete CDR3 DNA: TGTGCCAGCAACAGGGGATGGAGTGCAGAA.

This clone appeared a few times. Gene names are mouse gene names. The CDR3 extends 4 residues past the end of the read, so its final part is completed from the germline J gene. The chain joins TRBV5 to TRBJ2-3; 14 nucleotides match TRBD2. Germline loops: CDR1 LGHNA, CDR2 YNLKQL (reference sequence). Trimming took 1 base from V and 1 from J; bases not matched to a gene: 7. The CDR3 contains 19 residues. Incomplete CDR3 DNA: TGTGCCAGCAGCCAAGCCGGGACTGGGGGGGCGCGGGGTGCAGAA. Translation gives CASSQAGTGGARGAE. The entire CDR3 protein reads CASSQAGTGGARGAETLYF.

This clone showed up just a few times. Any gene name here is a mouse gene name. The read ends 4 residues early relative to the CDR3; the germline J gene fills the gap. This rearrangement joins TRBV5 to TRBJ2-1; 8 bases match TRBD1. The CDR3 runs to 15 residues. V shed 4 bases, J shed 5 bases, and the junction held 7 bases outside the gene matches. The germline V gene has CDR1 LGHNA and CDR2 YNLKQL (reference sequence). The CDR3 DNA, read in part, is TGTGCCAGCAGCCTCCGACAGGGGCTGGATGCT. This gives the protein CASSLRQGLDA. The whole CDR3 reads CASSLRQGLDAEQFF.

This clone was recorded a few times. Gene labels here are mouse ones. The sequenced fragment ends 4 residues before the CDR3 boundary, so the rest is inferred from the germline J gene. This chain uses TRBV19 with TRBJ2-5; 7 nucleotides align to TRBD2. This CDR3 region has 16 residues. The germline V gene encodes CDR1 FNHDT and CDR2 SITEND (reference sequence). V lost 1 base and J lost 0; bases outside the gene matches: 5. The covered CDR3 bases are TGTGCCAGCAGTATAACCCCGGGGGGGAACCAAGAC. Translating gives CASSITPGGNQD. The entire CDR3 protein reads CASSITPGGNQDTQYF.

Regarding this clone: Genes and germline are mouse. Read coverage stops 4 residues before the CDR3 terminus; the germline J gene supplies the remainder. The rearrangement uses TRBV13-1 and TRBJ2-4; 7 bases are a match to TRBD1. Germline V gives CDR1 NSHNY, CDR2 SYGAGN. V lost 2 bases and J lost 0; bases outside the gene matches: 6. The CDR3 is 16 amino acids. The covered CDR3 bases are TGTGCCAGCAGTGAGCCGGGACAGATTAGTCAAAAC. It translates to CASSEPGQISQN. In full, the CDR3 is CASSEPGQISQNTLYF.

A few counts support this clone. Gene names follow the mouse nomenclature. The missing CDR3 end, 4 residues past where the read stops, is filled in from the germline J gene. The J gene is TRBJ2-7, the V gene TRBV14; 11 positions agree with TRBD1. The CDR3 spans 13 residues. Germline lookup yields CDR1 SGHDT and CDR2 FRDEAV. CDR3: CASIGTGGYEQYF. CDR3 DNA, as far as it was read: TGTGCCAGCATCGGGACAGGGGGTTAT.

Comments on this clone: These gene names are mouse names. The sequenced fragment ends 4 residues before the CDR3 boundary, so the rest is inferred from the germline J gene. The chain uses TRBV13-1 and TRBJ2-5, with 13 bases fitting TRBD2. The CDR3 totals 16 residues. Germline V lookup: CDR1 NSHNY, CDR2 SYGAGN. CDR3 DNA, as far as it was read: TGTGCCAGCAGTGGGACTGGGGGGGCGCGGAGGGAC. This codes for CASSGTGGARRD. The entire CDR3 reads CASSGTGGARRDTQYF.